These 12 T cell receptor beta chains came from one sample sequenced in a study of cytomegalovirus exposure and HLA in healthy donors. Vbeta (60) and Jbeta (13) primers were used in the PCR. The table came from immunoSEQ multiplex PCR; TCRdb's copy has only in-frame clones and leaves some out. The sample contains around 150,000 clones, about 85% of which appear only once. The sequencing input was PBMCs. The source of these receptors is a male donor in good health and CMV-seropositive.

The V and J genes are TRBV29-1 and TRBJ2-7; 9 bases match TRBD1. V was clipped by 6 bases and J by 0 bases; unmatched bases: 3. Germline V gene sequence: CDR1 SQVTM, CDR2 ANQGSEA. This CDR3 spans 13 amino acids. The CDR3 loop reads CSVSGQGSYEQYF. The CDR3 nucleotides read TGCAGCGTCTCGGGACAGGGCTCCTACGAGCAGTACTTC.

V usage is TRBV2 and J usage is TRBJ2-7, with 7 bases fitting TRBD1. Trimming cost V 2 bases and J 2 bases; bases outside gene matches: 9. Germline CDR1 is SNHLY and CDR2 is FYNNEI. This CDR3 has 16 amino acids. CDR3: CASSETLGQLTYEQYF. CDR3 nucleotide sequence: TGTGCCAGCAGTGAAACTTTGGGACAGTTAACCTACGAGCAGTACTTC.

This sequence joins TRBV15 and TRBJ2-7, with a tentative D call TRBD2 (6 bases). This CDR3 contains 14 residues. The V end lost 1 base, the J end lost 1 base, and 8 bases lay between the germline ends. In germline, CDR1 is LNHNV, CDR2 YYDKDF (reference sequence). This CDR3 reads CATSRGGESYEQYF. The CDR3 bases are TGTGCCACCAGCAGAGGCGGGGAATCCTACGAGCAGTACTTC.

In its sample, this clone was seen a few times. The rearrangement joins TRBV30 to TRBJ2-7, with 7 nucleotides matching TRBD1. This CDR3 region has 16 residues. With V trimmed by 1 base and J by 2 bases, 11 bases remained unmatched. The germline CDR1 and CDR2 sequences are GTSNPN and SVGIG (reference sequence). CDR3 coding DNA: TGTGCCTGGAGTGGAGTCCCGGGACAGATAACCTACGAGCAGTACTTC. This gives the protein CAWSGVPGQITYEQYF.

The gene calls are TRBV19 and TRBJ1-5; D gene uncertain. Trimming pared 0 bases from V and 6 bases from J, leaving 12 bases between. CDR1 and CDR2 (germline): LNHDA, SQIVND (reference sequence). The length of the CDR3 is 15 residues. The CDR3 here is CASSIEAKGGQPQHF. The CDR3, as DNA: TGTGCCAGTAGTATAGAGGCTAAAGGAGGTCAGCCCCAGCATTTT.

The chain has TRBV10-3 and TRBJ2-1; the match to TRBD2 covers 14 bases. The CDR3 totals 17 residues. With V trimmed by 1 base and J by 7 bases, 6 bases remained unmatched. Germline V gene lookup returns CDR1 ENHRY and CDR2 SYGVKD. The CDR3 loop is CAISEYVGTSGRNEQFF. The CDR3 bases are TGTGCCATCAGTGAGTATGTCGGGACTAGCGGGAGAAATGAGCAGTTCTTC.

The chain employs TRBV7-8 and TRBJ2-7; D is unclear. V was trimmed by 1 base and J by 2 bases, leaving 21 bases between them. Per the germline V gene, CDR1 is SGHVS and CDR2 is FQNEAQ. CDR3 length equals 18 residues. CDR3 sequence reads: CASSLERLTRGRTYEQYF. CDR3 nucleotides: TGTGCCAGCAGCTTAGAACGGTTAACCCGTGGCAGGACCTACGAGCAGTACTTC.

V gene TRBV5-1 combines with J gene TRBJ2-3, with 9 bases identical to TRBD2. Unmatched junction bases numbered 5, after V lost 0 bases and J lost 3 bases. Per the germline V gene, CDR1 is SGHRS and CDR2 is YFSETQ. The CDR3 totals 16 residues. The CDR3 here is CASSLEAGGRTDTQYF. In DNA, the CDR3 is TGCGCCAGCAGCTTGGAAGCGGGAGGTCGGACAGATACGCAGTATTTT. Based on the CDR3 plus reference TRBV5-1 and TRBJ2-3, the full variable domain is KAGVTQTPRYLIKTRGQQVTLSCSPISGHRSVSWYQQTPGQGLQFLFEYFSETQRNKGNFPGRFSGRQFSNSRSEMNVSTLELGDSALYLCASSLEAGGRTDTQYFGPGTRLTVL.

The J gene is TRBJ1-5, the V gene TRBV6-6; D gene ambiguous. The CDR3 is 13 amino acids. The germline V and J ends were trimmed by 3 bases and 0 bases, with 3 bases remaining between them. CDR1 and CDR2 from the germline V gene are MNHNY and SVGAGI (reference sequence). The CDR3 bases are TGTGCCAGCAGTTATCGTAGCAATCAGCCCCAGCATTTT. It yields the protein CASSYRSNQPQHF.

In DNA form, the CDR3 reads TGTGCCAGCTCTGACCGCTACCGGGCGCAGTATTTT. Its protein product is CASSDRYRAQYF. The chain links TRBV27 to TRBJ2-3, with D uncertain. The V end was cut by 8 bases, the J end by 10 bases, with 16 bases between. CDR1 and CDR2 (germline): MNHEY, SMNVEV (reference sequence). The CDR3 runs to 12 residues.

The rearrangement joins TRBV5-4 to TRBJ2-7; D might be TRBD2 (6 bases). The CDR3 covers 16 residues. Looked up from germline, CDR1 is SGHNT and CDR2 is YYREEE (reference sequence). Trimming removed 0 bases at V and 0 bases at J, with 13 bases between. The CDR3: CASSLDNSGYSYEQYF. The CDR3 DNA is TGTGCCAGCAGCTTGGATAATAGCGGTTACTCCTACGAGCAGTACTTC.

The V call is TRBV4-2, the J call TRBJ2-5; 7 bases fit TRBD1. TRBJ2-7 explains the end of the DNA better; the J call may be wrong. Per the germline V gene, CDR1 is LGHNA and CDR2 is YNFKEQ. There are 13 residues in the CDR3. The DNA of the CDR3 is TGTGCCAGCAGCCAGGAACAGGGGTACGAGCAGTACTTC. Translated: CASSQEQGYEQYF.